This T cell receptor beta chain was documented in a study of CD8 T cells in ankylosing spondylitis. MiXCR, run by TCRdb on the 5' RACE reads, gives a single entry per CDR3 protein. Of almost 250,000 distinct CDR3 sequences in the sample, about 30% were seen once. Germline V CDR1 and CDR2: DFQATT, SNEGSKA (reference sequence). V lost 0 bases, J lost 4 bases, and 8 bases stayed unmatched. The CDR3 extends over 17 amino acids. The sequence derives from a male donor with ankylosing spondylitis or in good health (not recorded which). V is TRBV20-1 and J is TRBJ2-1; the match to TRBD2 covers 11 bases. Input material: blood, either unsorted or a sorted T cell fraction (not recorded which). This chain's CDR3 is CSARELPSGGIYNEQFF. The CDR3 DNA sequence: TGCAGTGCTAGAGAATTGCCTAGCGGGGGGATTTACAATGAGCAGTTCTTC.